One and the same sample provided the 11 T cell receptor beta chains below, sequenced in a study of T-cell memory formation after mild COVID-19. TCRdb independently ran MiXCR on the 5' RACE reads; one entry per CDR3 protein. Among about 180,000 distinct CDR3 sequences, 16% were seen once, and the ten largest hold about 2.1%. Sequencing was carried out using PBMCs or a T cell subset sorted from them (not recorded which). Source of these receptors: an adult woman who had mild COVID-19 (a few samples of this study predate the infection). Cell type and time point are not known.

This clonotype appeared many times. The chain carries TRBV7-8 and TRBJ2-1; 10 nucleotides match TRBD2. The CDR3 sequence is 15 residues long. The V gene end was trimmed by 2 bases and the J gene end by 10 bases; junction bases not matched to a gene: 8. Germline V CDR1 and CDR2: SGHVS, FQNEAQ. The CDR3 nucleotides read TGTGCCAGCAGCTTAAGCGGGAGGGCCCTAGGGGAGCAGTTCTTC. As protein: CASSLSGRALGEQFF.

This chain links TRBV7-2 with TRBJ2-7; D unresolved. The CDR3 length is 13 residues. With 4 bases removed from V and 3 bases from J, the gap between germline ends came to 10 bases. Germline V gives CDR1 SGHTA, CDR2 FQGNSA. The CDR3 region is CASSSQSGYEQYF. Written as DNA, the CDR3 is TGTGCCAGCAGCTCCCAGTCGGGCTACGAGCAGTACTTC.

V gene TRBV20-1 combines with J gene TRBJ1-1; D call uncertain. Germline CDR1 reads DFQATT; CDR2 reads SNEGSKA (reference sequence). CDR3 length equals 14 residues. Trimming cost V 0 bases and J 6 bases, with 14 bases left between them. The CDR3 nucleotides are TGCAGTGCTAGAGATAGGCTCGGGTCTCCTGAAGCTTTCTTT. Its translation: CSARDRLGSPEAFF.

This clonotype came up a few times. The rearrangement links TRBV5-1 to TRBJ2-7; 7 positions match TRBD2. CDR3 length: 16 residues. Germline V gene lookup returns CDR1 SGHRS and CDR2 YFSETQ. V lost 0 bases and J lost 3; bases outside the gene matches: 9. CDR3 DNA sequence: TGCGCCAGCAGCTTGGTCAGCGGGACTTCAGGCTACGAGCAGTACTTC. Its translation is CASSLVSGTSGYEQYF.

The V and J genes are TRBV12-3 or TRBV12-4 and TRBJ2-7; D unresolved. V shed 1 base and J shed 0 bases, with 7 bases lying between them. This CDR3 is built from 14 residues. This chain's CDR3 is CASSLDGYSYEQYF. The CDR3 DNA reads TGTGCCAGCAGTTTAGACGGATACTCCTACGAGCAGTACTTC.

The table lists this clonotype with a few counts. The chain carries TRBV5-5 and TRBJ2-1; no reliable D call. CDR3 length: 16 amino acids. Trimming stripped 1 base from V and 6 bases from J, with 17 bases between. The V gene's germline CDR1 is SGHKS and CDR2 YYEKEE (reference sequence). As DNA, the CDR3 is TGTGCCAGCAGCTTGAGCTCCCGATCCCCCACCAATGAGCAGTTCTTC. Translated: CASSLSSRSPTNEQFF. The full variable domain, completed using reference TRBV5-5 and TRBJ2-1, is DAGVTQSPTHLIKTRGQQVTLRCSPISGHKSVSWYQQVLGQGPQFIFQYYEKEERGRGNFPDRFSARQFPNYSSELNVNALLLGDSALYLCASSLSSRSPTNEQFFGPGTRLTVL.

V gene TRBV12-3 or TRBV12-4 combines with J gene TRBJ2-1; 7 bases agree with TRBD1. V lost 2 bases, J lost 7 bases, and 5 bases stayed unmatched. This CDR3 has 14 residues. The CDR3: CASSLWGRGNEQFF. DNA of the CDR3: TGTGCCAGCAGTTTATGGGGCAGGGGGAATGAGCAGTTCTTC.

The chain links TRBV20-1 to TRBJ2-1; D not resolved. The CDR3 totals 17 residues. V dropped 1 base and J dropped 0 bases, with 16 bases sitting between them. Germline-derived CDR1 and CDR2 are DFQATT and SNEGSKA (reference sequence). The CDR3 DNA reads TGCAGTGCTAGAGTCTCCCCCCGGTGGAGCTCCTACAATGAGCAGTTCTTC. The encoded protein is CSARVSPRWSSYNEQFF.

This clonotype has a handful of counts. The chain employs TRBV7-2 and TRBJ1-1; tentative D call: TRBD1 (5 bases). Germline CDR1 is SGHTA and CDR2 is FQGNSA. The CDR3 is 14 amino acids. The ends were cut back, 6 bases at V and 3 bases at J, with 14 bases in the middle. In DNA, the CDR3 is TGTGCCAGCAGGCGTTATCGGGGGGACACTGAAGCTTTCTTT. It encodes CASRRYRGDTEAFF.

This clonotype was detected only once. The chain employs TRBV5-1 and TRBJ1-1; D might be TRBD1 (5 bases). The CDR3 spans 13 residues. The germline V and J ends were trimmed by 5 bases and 0 bases, with 8 bases remaining between them. Looked up from germline, CDR1 is SGHRS and CDR2 is YFSETQ. Here the CDR3 DNA reads TGCGCCAGCAGGGACACCATGAACACTGAAGCTTTCTTT. It specifies CASRDTMNTEAFF.

The rearrangement uses TRBV5-1 and TRBJ1-2; D gene unclear. CDR1 SGHRS and CDR2 YFSETQ come from the germline V gene. The CDR3 sequence is 14 residues long. V lost 0 bases to trimming and J lost 5 bases, with 11 bases between them. The CDR3 sequence is CASSLAGGAYGYTF. CDR3 nucleotide sequence: TGCGCCAGCAGCTTGGCCGGAGGAGCTTATGGCTACACCTTC.